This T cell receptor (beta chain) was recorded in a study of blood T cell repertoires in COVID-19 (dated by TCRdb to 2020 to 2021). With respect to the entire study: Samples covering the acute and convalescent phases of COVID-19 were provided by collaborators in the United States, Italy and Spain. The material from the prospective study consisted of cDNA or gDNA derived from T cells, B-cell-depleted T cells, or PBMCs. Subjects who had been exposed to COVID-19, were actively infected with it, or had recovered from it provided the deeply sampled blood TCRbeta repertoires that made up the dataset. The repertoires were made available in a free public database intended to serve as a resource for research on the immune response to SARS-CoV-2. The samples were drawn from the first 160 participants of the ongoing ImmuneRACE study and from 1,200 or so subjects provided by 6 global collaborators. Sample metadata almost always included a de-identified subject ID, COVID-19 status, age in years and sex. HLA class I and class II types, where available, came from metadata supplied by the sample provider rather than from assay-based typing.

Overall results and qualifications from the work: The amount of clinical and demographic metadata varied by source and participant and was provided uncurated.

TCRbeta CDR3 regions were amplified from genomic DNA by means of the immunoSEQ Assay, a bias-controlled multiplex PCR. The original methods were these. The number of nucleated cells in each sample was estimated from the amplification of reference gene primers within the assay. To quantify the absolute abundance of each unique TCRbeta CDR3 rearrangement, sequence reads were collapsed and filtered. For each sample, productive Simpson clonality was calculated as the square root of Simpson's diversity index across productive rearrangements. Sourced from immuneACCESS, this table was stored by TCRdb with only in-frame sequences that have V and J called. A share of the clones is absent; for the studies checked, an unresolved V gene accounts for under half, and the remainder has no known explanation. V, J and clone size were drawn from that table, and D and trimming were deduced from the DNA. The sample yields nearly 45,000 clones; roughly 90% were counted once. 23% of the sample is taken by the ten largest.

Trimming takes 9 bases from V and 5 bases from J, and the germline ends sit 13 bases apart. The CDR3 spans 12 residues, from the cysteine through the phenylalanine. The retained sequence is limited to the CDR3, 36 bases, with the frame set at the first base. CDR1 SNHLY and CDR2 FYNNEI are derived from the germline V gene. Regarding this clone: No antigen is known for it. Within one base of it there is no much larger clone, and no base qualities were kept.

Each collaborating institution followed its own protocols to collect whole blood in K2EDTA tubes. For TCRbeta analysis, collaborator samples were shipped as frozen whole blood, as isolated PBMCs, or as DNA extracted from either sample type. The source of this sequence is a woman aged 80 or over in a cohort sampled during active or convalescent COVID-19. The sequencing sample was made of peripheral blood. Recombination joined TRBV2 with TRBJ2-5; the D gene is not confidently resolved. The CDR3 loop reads CASRSQAETQYF. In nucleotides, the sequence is TGTGCCAGTCGGTCTCAAGCGGAGACCCAGTACTTC.